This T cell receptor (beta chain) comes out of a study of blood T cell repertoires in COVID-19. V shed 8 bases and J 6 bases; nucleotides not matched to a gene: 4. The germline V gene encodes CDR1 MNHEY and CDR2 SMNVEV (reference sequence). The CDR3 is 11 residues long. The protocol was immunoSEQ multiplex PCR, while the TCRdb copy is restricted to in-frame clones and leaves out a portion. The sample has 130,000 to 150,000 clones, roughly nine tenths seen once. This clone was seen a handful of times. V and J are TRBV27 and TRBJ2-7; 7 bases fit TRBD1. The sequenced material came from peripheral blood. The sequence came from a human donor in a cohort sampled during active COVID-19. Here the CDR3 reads CASQGGSEQYF. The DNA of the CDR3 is TGTGCCAGCCAAGGGGGCTCCGAGCAGTACTTC.